Following are 8 T cell receptor beta chains from one sample sequenced in a study of blood T cell repertoires in COVID-19. Some clones are missing from TCRdb's copy, which holds only in-frame ones; the method was immunoSEQ multiplex PCR. This repertoire shows approximately 220,000 clones, roughly 84% found once; its top ten account for about 6.6%. The material sequenced was PBMCs or T cells enriched from blood (not recorded which). These TCRs come from a woman aged 40-49 years who had recovered from COVID-19.

The chain joins TRBV29-1 to TRBJ1-5, with TRBD1 as a possible D gene (5 bases). CDR3 length: 14 residues. Germline-derived CDR1 and CDR2 are SQVTM and ANQGSEA. V was pared by 4 bases and J by 0 bases, with 10 bases between. The CDR3 DNA reads TGCAGCGTTGCGACAGCTAATAGCAATCAGCCCCAGCATTTT. Its protein product is CSVATANSNQPQHF.

The genes are TRBV9 and TRBJ2-1; 10 bases map to TRBD2. The CDR3 has 14 residues. J gave up 7 bases and V 4 bases, and 5 bases lay outside the gene matches. Per germline, CDR1 SGDLS and CDR2 YYNGEE. CDR3: CASSPTSGENEQFF. CDR3 DNA: TGTGCCAGCAGCCCCACTAGCGGGGAAAATGAGCAGTTCTTC.

This rearrangement joins TRBV19 to TRBJ1-1; TRBD1 agrees at 8 bases. The CDR3 spans 13 residues. After removal of 5 bases from V and 6 bases from J, the junction contained 5 bases not matched to a gene. Germline V lookup: CDR1 LNHDA, CDR2 SQIVND (reference sequence). CDR3 protein: CASSQDRGAEAFF. In DNA form, the CDR3 reads TGTGCCAGTAGTCAAGACAGGGGCGCTGAAGCTTTCTTT.

V gene TRBV28 combines with J gene TRBJ2-7; 14 nucleotides align to TRBD2. The V gene's germline CDR1 is MDHEN and CDR2 SYDVKM. Losses at the gene ends were 6 bases for V and 9 bases for J; bases not matched to a gene: 10. The CDR3 is 15 amino acids. In DNA form, the CDR3 reads TGTGCCAGCAGACTCACCGGGACTAGCGGGAGCGGGCAGTACTTC. Its translation: CASRLTGTSGSGQYF.

The chain uses TRBV7-2 and TRBJ2-3, with TRBD2 matching over 7 bases. V was pared by 1 base and J by 2 bases, with 9 bases of the junction left unmatched. The germline gives CDR1 SGHTA, CDR2 FQGNSA. The CDR3 is 17 residues long. In DNA form, the CDR3 reads TGTGCCAGCAGCTTAGTTGGGGCGGGGGTCTTCACAGATACGCAGTATTTT. It is translated as CASSLVGAGVFTDTQYF.

The V call is TRBV19, the J call TRBJ1-3; D uncertain. The germline V and J ends were trimmed by 9 bases and 3 bases, with 21 bases remaining between them. Germline V gene lookup returns CDR1 LNHDA and CDR2 SQIVND (reference sequence). The CDR3 sequence is 16 residues long. The chain's CDR3 is CASTNAGGLSGNTIYF. Written as DNA, the CDR3 is TGTGCCAGCACAAATGCGGGAGGCCTTAGTGGAAACACCATATATTTT.

The chain carries TRBV20-1 and TRBJ2-1, with TRBD2 matching over 11 bases. J was trimmed by 13 bases and V by 3 bases; bases with no gene match: 8. Germline V gene data show CDR1 as DFQATT and CDR2 as SNEGSKA (reference sequence). The CDR3 loop spans 13 amino acids. The DNA for the CDR3 is TGCAGTGCTAGTACACTAGCGGGAGTAAATCAGTTCTTC. Protein: CSASTLAGVNQFF.

The genes are TRBV28 and TRBJ2-6; TRBD1 might be the D (6 bases). The V gene's germline CDR1 is MDHEN and CDR2 SYDVKM. The CDR3 extends over 15 amino acids. V was clipped by 6 bases and J by 2 bases, with 11 bases between them. The CDR3 sequence is CASSTGFPGANVLTF. The CDR3 DNA sequence: TGTGCCAGCAGCACAGGGTTTCCTGGGGCCAACGTCCTGACTTTC.